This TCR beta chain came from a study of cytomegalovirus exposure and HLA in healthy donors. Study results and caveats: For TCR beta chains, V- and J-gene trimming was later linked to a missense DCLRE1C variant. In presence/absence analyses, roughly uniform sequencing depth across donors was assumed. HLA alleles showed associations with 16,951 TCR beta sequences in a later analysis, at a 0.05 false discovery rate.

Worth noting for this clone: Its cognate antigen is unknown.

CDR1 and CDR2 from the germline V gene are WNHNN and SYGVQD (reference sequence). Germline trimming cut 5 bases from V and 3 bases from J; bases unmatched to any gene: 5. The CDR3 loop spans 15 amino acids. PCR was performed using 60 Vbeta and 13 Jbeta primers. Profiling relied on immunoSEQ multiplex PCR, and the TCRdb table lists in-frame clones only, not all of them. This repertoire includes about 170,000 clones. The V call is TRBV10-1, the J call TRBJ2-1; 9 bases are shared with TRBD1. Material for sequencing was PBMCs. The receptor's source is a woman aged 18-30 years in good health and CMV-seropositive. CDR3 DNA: TGCGCCAGCAGTCAACAGGGGGCAAGCTACAATGAGCAGTTCTTC. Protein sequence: CASSQQGASYNEQFF.